Listed below are T cell receptor beta chains from one sample, sequenced in a study of blood T cell repertoires in COVID-19. TCRdb's table, derived via immunoSEQ multiplex PCR, lists solely in-frame clones and lacks some. Of about 110,000 clones listed, 85% to 90% were seen once; the top ten hold approximately 4.5%. Sequenced material: peripheral blood. These receptors were taken from a woman aged 45-65 years with acute or convalescent COVID-19. Both conserved end residues are part of each CDR3. The D gene is left open where the match is weak. Where a row states a size, it is once, few, many or the class of an expanded clone; other rows omit it.

TRBV5-4	TRBD2	.	TRBJ2-5	CASSEWGGAGVSGETQYF	TGTGCCAGCAGTGAGTGGGGGGGAGCGGGCGTATCAGGAGAGACCCAGTACTTC
TRBV21-1	.	few	TRBJ1-5	CASSKRARGRDNQPQHF	TGTGCCAGCAGCAAAAGGGCCAGGGGGCGAGATAATCAGCCCCAGCATTTT
TRBV9	TRBD2	.	TRBJ2-5	CASSVEAGVEETQYF	TGTGCCAGCAGCGTAGAGGCGGGAGTAGAAGAGACCCAGTACTTC
TRBV10-3	TRBD1	few	TRBJ1-1	CAISDKGAFEAFF	TGTGCCATCAGTGATAAGGGGGCTTTTGAAGCTTTCTTT
TRBV5-4	TRBD2	.	TRBJ2-5	CASSVTSGGAGGTQYF	TGTGCCAGCAGCGTGACTAGCGGGGGGGCCGGAGGGACCCAGTACTTC
TRBV30	TRBD2	.	TRBJ2-7	CAWSSGRVYEQYF	TGTGCCTGGAGTTCGGGGAGGGTCTACGAGCAGTACTTC
TRBV2	TRBD1	.	TRBJ2-4	CASNRGSSRGIQYF	TGTGCCAGTAATAGGGGGTCATCCAGGGGGATTCAGTACTTC
TRBV13	TRBD1	once	TRBJ1-2	CASTLGGQGSYGYTF	TGTGCCAGCACCCTAGGTGGACAGGGAAGCTATGGCTACACCTTC
TRBV6-4	TRBD2	.	TRBJ2-1	CASSDSRGADYNEQFF	TGTGCCAGCAGTGACTCGCGGGGGGCTGACTACAATGAGCAGTTCTTC
TRBV2	TRBD1	.	TRBJ1-1	CASRPGQITEAFF	TGTGCCAGCAGACCGGGACAGATCACTGAAGCTTTCTTT
TRBV29-1	TRBD1	.	TRBJ2-7	CSAISGQRYEQYF	TGCAGCGCCATTTCGGGACAGAGATACGAGCAGTACTTC
TRBV19	TRBD1	.	TRBJ1-2	CASSKGQGIANYGYTF	TGTGCCAGTAGTAAAGGACAGGGTATAGCTAACTATGGCTACACCTTC
TRBV6-5	TRBD2	.	TRBJ2-3	CASSGTSGGVNTQYF	TGTGCCAGCAGCGGGACTAGCGGGGGCGTTAATACGCAGTATTTT
TRBV5-6	.	.	TRBJ2-1	CASSSGSTVQFF	TGTGCCAGCAGCTCGGGGTCTACGGTGCAGTTCTTC
TRBV6-2/TRBV6-3	.	.	TRBJ2-1	CASSFTSYEQFF	TGTGCCAGCAGTTTCACTAGCTATGAGCAGTTCTTC
TRBV6-5	.	.	TRBJ1-1	CATRRETREAFF	TGTGCCACCCGTAGAGAGACTAGAGAAGCTTTCTTT
TRBV29-1	.	once	TRBJ1-1	CSAGGASLEAFF	TGCAGCGCCGGGGGAGCTAGCTTAGAAGCTTTCTTT
TRBV6-2/TRBV6-3	.	.	TRBJ1-1	CASSSRPGNTEAFF	TGTGCCAGCAGTTCTAGGCCGGGGAACACTGAAGCTTTCTTT
TRBV2	TRBD1	.	TRBJ1-1	CATRDSSQVAFF	TGTGCCACTCGGGACAGTTCTCAAGTGGCTTTCTTT
TRBV3-1/TRBV3-2	.	once	TRBJ2-3	CASSQLLRDASTDTQYF	TGTGCCAGCAGCCAGCTTCTGCGGGACGCTAGCACAGATACGCAGTATTTT
TRBV18	TRBD1	.	TRBJ2-2	CASSGGTAGTGELFF	TGTGCCAGCTCAGGTGGGACAGCCGGCACCGGGGAGCTGTTTTTT
TRBV27	.	once	TRBJ1-2	CASSLSTNPSYGYTF	TGTGCCAGCAGTTTATCGACCAACCCTAGCTATGGCTACACCTTC